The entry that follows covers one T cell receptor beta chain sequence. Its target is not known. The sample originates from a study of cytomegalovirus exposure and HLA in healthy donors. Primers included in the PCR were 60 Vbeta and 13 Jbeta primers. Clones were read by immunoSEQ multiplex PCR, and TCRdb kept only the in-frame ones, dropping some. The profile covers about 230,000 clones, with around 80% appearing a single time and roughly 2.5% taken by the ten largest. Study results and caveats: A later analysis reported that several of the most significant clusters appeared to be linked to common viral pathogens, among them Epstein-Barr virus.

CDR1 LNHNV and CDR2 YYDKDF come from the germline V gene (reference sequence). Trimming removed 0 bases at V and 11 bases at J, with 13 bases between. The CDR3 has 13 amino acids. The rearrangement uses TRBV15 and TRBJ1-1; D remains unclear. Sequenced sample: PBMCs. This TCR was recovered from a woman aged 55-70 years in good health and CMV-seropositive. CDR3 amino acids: CATSRDSTGGAFF. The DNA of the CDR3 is TGTGCCACCAGCAGAGATTCGACGGGAGGGGCTTTCTTT.